The sequence of this T cell receptor (beta chain) was determined in a study of T cell responses to AZD1222 COVID-19 vaccine. Points from the study as a whole: Donors were mostly white British, more females; clonal diversity possibly underestimated.

Using immunoSEQ multiplex PCR, the repertoire was profiled, and TCRdb retains in-frame clones only, with some absent. The data contain over 110,000 clones, 75% to 90% of them singletons. CDR3 size: 13 residues. CDR1 and CDR2 (germline): DFQATT, SNEGSKA (reference sequence). V lost 3 bases to trimming and J lost 8 bases, with 14 bases between them. A word on this clone: The antigen remains undetermined.

The receptor comes from an adult who received the AZD1222 COVID-19 vaccine. V gene TRBV20-1 combines with J gene TRBJ2-4; D uncertain. The source was peripheral blood, collected 28 days after the second AZD1222 dose. Here the CDR3 reads CSASGPGSDIQYF. CDR3 nucleotides: TGCAGTGCTAGTGGACCTGGATCTGACATTCAGTACTTC.